A selection of T cell receptor beta chains follows, all from one sample in a study of blood T cell repertoires in COVID-19. The repertoire was sequenced with immunoSEQ multiplex PCR; TCRdb's copy has only in-frame clones and lacks some. The sample yields about 390,000 clones, around nine tenths seen once. Specimen: PBMCs or T cells enriched from blood (not recorded which). All receptors derive from a woman between 45 and 60 years old who had recovered from COVID-19. Each CDR3 is given with its conserved first and last residue. A D gene is named only where the DNA matches it firmly. A clone size is listed for some rows: how often the clone was seen (once, few, many), or a class if it is expanded.

TRBD1,NA,TRBV9,TRBJ1-1,TGTGCCAGCAGCGAGGGACAGCTGAACACTGAAGCTTTCTTT,CASSEGQLNTEAFF
NA,NA,TRBV4-2,TRBJ1-2,TGTGCCAGCAGCCAAGATCATGGAGGGGCGAACTATGGCTACACCTTC,CASSQDHGGANYGYTF
NA,once,TRBV5-1,TRBJ2-7,TGCGCCAGCAGCTCCCGAGGGTCGCGGTGGGCGAGCTCCTACGAGCAGTACTTC,CASSSRGSRWASSYEQYF
NA,NA,TRBV28,TRBJ1-2,TGTGCCAGCAGTTTAATAGCAGGGGACCGAGCTAACTATGGCTACACCTTC,CASSLIAGDRANYGYTF
NA,NA,TRBV20-1,TRBJ2-7,TGCAGTGCTACGCAGGGGTATGAGCAGTACTTC,CSATQGYEQYF
NA,NA,TRBV2,TRBJ1-2,TGTGCCGGAAAGGTGGAGTTCGGCCCCATCCGTTTC,CAGKVEFGPIRF
NA,NA,TRBV3-1/TRBV3-2,TRBJ1-2,TGTGCCAGCAGCCTCAGCGGCCCCTATGGCTACACCTTC,CASSLSGPYGYTF
NA,NA,TRBV7-2,TRBJ1-1,TGTGCCAGCAGCCCTAATCCCAACGGTGAAGCTTTCTTT,CASSPNPNGEAFF
NA,NA,TRBV27,TRBJ1-1,TGTGCCAGCAGTTTTAATATCGGGAATGCAGCTTTCTTT,CASSFNIGNAAFF
TRBD1,NA,TRBV7-9,TRBJ1-1,TGTGCCAGCAGCCGGACAGGTGGGACTGAAGCTTTCTTT,CASSRTGGTEAFF
NA,NA,TRBV6-1,TRBJ2-1,TGTGCCAGCAGTGACCTGGGAGGCGAGCAGTTCTTC,CASSDLGGEQFF
TRBD2,once,TRBV24-1,TRBJ2-1,TGTGCCACCGGGGGGGGATCCAATGAGCAGTTCTTC,CATGGGSNEQFF
NA,NA,TRBV30,TRBJ1-1,TGTGCCTGGACAGGGGACACGGACACTGAAGCTTTCTTT,CAWTGDTDTEAFF
NA,NA,TRBV28,TRBJ1-1,TGTGCCAGCAACTCGATGACTGAAGCTTTCTTT,CASNSMTEAFF
TRBD1,NA,TRBV28,TRBJ1-1,TGTGCCAGCAGTCCTGTAGTTGGGACAGGGAACACTGAAGCTTTCTTT,CASSPVVGTGNTEAFF
TRBD1,NA,TRBV5-6,TRBJ2-7,TGTGCCAGCAGCTTGGCGTCCGGACAGGGCTTAAATTACGAGCAGTACTTC,CASSLASGQGLNYEQYF
TRBD2,few,TRBV6-2/TRBV6-3,TRBJ2-1,TGTGCCAGCAGTTACACCAGCGGGGGGGCCGGGGAGCAGTTCTTC,CASSYTSGGAGEQFF
NA,few,TRBV11-3,TRBJ1-1,TGTGCCAGCAAAACCCCACGGGACACTGAAGCTTTCTTT,CASKTPRDTEAFF
NA,NA,TRBV2,TRBJ1-6,TGTGCCAGCAGGGTACAGGGCTTCAATTCACCCCTCCACTTT,CASRVQGFNSPLHF
NA,NA,TRBV19,TRBJ1-5,TGTGCCAGTAGTATACACAGGGCCAATCAGCCCCAGCATTTT,CASSIHRANQPQHF
TRBD1,NA,TRBV5-1,TRBJ1-1,TGCGCCAGCAGCTCGCGGACAGGGGGCACTGAAGCTTTCTTT,CASSSRTGGTEAFF
NA,NA,TRBV5-1,TRBJ2-3,TGCGCCAGCAGCTCACAGGGTCCTGGAGATACGCAGTATTTT,CASSSQGPGDTQYF
TRBD2,few,TRBV9,TRBJ2-1,TGTGCCAGCAGCGTGGGACTAGCTGAAGCTAATGAGCAGTTCTTC,CASSVGLAEANEQFF
NA,NA,TRBV7-9,TRBJ2-2,TGTGCCAGCAGCTCCTCGTGGAGGGGCACCGGGGAGCTGTTTTTT,CASSSSWRGTGELFF
TRBD2,NA,TRBV23-1,TRBJ2-5,TGCGCCAGCAGTCAATCAGGGGGACTAGCGGGGGAAGAGACCCAGTACTTC,CASSQSGGLAGEETQYF
NA,NA,TRBV5-1,TRBJ1-6,TGCGCCAGAGGAGTATGGTGTAATTCACCCCTCCACTTT,CARGVWCNSPLHF
NA,NA,TRBV7-6,TRBJ2-1,TGTGCCAGCAGCTTCGACAGTGCTCGCAATGAGCAGTTCTTC,CASSFDSARNEQFF
NA,NA,TRBV2,TRBJ1-2,TGTGCCAGCAGTGCCGACTATGGCTACACCTTC,CASSADYGYTF
NA,NA,TRBV18,TRBJ1-1,TGTGCCAGCTCAGGCCCGATGCGGTTCAGGAACACTGAAGCTTTCTTT,CASSGPMRFRNTEAFF
NA,NA,TRBV5-1,TRBJ2-5,TGCGCCAGCAGAGGACAGAGCCAAGAGACCCAGTACTTC,CASRGQSQETQYF
TRBD2,NA,TRBV30,TRBJ2-7,TGTGCCTGGGGGAACGGACTAGCGGGGGGTGACGAGCAGTACTTC,CAWGNGLAGGDEQYF
TRBD1,NA,TRBV18,TRBJ2-7,TGTGCCAGCTCCGTCGGACAGGGACTTAATTTGGACGAGCAGTACTTC,CASSVGQGLNLDEQYF